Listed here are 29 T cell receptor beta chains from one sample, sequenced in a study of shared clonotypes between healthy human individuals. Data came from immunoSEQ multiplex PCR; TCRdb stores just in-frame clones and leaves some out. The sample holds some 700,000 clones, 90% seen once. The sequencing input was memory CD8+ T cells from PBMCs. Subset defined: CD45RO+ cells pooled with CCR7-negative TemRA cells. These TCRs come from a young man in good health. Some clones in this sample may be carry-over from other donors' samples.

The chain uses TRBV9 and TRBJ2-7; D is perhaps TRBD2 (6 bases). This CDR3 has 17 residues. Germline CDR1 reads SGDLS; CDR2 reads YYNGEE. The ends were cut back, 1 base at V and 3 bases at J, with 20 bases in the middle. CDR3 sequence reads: CASSVQPLDSGHYEQYF. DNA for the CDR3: TGTGCCAGCAGCGTACAGCCCCTCGATAGCGGACACTACGAGCAGTACTTC.

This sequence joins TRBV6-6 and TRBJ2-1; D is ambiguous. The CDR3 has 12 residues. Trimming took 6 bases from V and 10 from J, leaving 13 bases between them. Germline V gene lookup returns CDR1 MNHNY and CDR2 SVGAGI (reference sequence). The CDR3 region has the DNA TGTGCCAGCAGCCACATAAAGGGCGAGCAGTTCTTC. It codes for CASSHIKGEQFF.

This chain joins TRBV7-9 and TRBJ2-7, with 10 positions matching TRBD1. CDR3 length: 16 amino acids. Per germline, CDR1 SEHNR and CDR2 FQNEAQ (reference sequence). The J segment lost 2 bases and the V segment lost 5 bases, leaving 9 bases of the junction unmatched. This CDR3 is CASSLPPGTGAYEQYF. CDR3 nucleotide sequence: TGTGCCAGCAGCCTCCCTCCAGGGACAGGGGCCTACGAGCAGTACTTC.

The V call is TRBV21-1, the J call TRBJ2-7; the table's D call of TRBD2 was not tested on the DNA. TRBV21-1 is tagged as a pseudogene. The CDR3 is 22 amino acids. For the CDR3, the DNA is TGTGCCAGCAGCAAAAAGCGGGTAGCGATCCGTCCCGGGACGGAGATACTTTACGAGCAGTACTTC. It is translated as CASSKKRVAIRPGTEILYEQYF.

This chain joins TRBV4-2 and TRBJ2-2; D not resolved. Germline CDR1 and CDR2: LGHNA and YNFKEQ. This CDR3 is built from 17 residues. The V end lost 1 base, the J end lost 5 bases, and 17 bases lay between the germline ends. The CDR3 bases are TGTGCCAGCAGCCAAGGGGCTGGGATAGCTCAAACCGGGGAGCTGTTTTTT. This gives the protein CASSQGAGIAQTGELFF.

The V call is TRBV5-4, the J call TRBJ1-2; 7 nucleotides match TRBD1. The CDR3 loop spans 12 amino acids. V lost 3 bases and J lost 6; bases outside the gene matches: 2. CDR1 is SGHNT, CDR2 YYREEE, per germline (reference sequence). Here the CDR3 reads CASSYRGDGYTF. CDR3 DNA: TGTGCCAGCAGCTACAGGGGCGATGGCTACACCTTC. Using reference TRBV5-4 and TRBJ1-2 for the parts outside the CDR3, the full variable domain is ETGVTQSPTHLIKTRGQQVTLRCSSQSGHNTVSWYQQALGQGPQFIFQYYREEENGRGNFPPRFSGLQFPNYSSELNVNALELDDSALYLCASSYRGDGYTFGSGTRLTVV.

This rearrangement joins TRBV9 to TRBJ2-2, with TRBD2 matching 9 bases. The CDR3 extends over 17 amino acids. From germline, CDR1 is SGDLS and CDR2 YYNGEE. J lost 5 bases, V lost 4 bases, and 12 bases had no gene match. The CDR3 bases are TGTGCCAGCAGCCAATTACTTCTAGCGGGACTGACCGGGGAGCTGTTTTTT. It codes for CASSQLLLAGLTGELFF.

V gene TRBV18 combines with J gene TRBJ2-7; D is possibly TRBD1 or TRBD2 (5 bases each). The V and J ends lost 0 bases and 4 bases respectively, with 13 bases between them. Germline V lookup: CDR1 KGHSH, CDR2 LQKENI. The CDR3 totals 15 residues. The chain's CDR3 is CASSPPGVGVYEQYF. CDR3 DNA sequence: TGTGCCAGCTCACCACCGGGGGTGGGCGTTTACGAGCAGTACTTC.

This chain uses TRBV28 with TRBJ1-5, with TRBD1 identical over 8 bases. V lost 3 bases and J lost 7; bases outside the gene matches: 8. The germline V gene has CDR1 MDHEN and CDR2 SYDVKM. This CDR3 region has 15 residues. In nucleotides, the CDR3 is TGTGCCAGCAGTTTTGTTATCAGGGGGCAACAGCCCCAGCATTTT. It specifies CASSFVIRGQQPQHF.

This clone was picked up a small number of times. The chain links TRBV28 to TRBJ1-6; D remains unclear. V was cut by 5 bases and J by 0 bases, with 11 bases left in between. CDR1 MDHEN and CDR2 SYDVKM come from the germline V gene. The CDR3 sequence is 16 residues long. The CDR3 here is CASSLGFSSYNSPLHF. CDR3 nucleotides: TGTGCCAGCAGTCTGGGCTTTAGCTCCTATAATTCACCCCTCCACTTT.

The CDR3 loop is CASSLYTGQSPETQYF. CDR3 bases: TGCGCCAGCAGCTTGTACACCGGACAGTCCCCAGAGACCCAGTACTTC. The V call is TRBV5-1, the J call TRBJ2-5, with D possibly matching TRBD1 (6 bases). Trimming stripped 1 base from V and 4 bases from J, with 17 bases between. The CDR3 totals 16 residues. Looked up from germline, CDR1 is SGHRS and CDR2 is YFSETQ.

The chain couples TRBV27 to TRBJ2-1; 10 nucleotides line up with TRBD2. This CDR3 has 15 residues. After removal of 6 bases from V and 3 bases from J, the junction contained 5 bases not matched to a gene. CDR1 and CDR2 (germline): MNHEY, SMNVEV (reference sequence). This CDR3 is CASSTWTSGYNEQFF. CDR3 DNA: TGTGCCAGCAGCACGTGGACTAGCGGCTACAATGAGCAGTTCTTC.

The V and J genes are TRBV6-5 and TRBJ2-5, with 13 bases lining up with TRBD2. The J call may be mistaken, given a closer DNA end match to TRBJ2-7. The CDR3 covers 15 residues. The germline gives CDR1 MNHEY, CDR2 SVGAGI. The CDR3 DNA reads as TGTGCCAGCAGCCAAGAGACTAGCGGGAGGAGCGAGCAGTACTTC. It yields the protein CASSQETSGRSEQYF.

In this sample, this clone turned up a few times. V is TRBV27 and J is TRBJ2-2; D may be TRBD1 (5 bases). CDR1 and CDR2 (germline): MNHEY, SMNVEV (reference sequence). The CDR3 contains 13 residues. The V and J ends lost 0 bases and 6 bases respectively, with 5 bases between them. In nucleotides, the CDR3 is TGTGCCAGCAGTTTATCAGGGGCCGGGGAGCTGTTTTTT. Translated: CASSLSGAGELFF.

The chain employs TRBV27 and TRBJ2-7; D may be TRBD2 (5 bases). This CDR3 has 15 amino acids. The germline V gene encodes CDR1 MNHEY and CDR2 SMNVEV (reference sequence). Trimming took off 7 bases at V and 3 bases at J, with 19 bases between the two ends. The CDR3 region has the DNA TGTGCCAGCACTCACCGGCCGGGGAGAGACTACGAGCAGTACTTC. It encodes CASTHRPGRDYEQYF.

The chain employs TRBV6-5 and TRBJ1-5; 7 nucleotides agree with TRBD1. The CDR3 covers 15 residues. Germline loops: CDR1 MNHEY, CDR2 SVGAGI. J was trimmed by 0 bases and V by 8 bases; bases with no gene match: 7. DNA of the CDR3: TGTGCCAGCGGCGGGACAGCATATAGCAATCAGCCCCAGCATTTT. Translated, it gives CASGGTAYSNQPQHF.

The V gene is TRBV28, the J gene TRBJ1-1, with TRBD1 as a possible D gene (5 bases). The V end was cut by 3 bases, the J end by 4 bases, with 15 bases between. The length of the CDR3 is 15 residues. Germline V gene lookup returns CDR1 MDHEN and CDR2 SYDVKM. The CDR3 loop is CASSLGREGVTEAFF. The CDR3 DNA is TGTGCCAGCAGTTTGGGCAGGGAGGGAGTCACTGAAGCTTTCTTT.

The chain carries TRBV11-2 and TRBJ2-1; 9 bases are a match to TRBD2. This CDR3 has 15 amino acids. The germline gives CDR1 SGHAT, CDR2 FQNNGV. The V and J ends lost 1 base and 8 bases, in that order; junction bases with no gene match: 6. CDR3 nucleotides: TGTGCCAGCAGCTTAGGCGGGAGGGCCCGGGATGAGCAGTTCTTC. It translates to CASSLGGRARDEQFF. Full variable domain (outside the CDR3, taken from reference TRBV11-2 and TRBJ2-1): EAGVAQSPRYKIIEKRQSVAFWCNPISGHATLYWYQQILGQGPKLLIQFQNNGVVDDSQLPKDRFSAERLKGVDSTLKIQPAKLEDSAVYLCASSLGGRARDEQFFGPGTRLTVL.

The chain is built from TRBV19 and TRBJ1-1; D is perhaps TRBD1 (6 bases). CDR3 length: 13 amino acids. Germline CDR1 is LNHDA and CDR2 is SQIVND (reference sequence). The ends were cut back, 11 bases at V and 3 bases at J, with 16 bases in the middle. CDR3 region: CAGRGGSDTEAFF. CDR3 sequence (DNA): TGTGCCGGGAGGGGGGGCAGTGACACTGAAGCTTTCTTT.

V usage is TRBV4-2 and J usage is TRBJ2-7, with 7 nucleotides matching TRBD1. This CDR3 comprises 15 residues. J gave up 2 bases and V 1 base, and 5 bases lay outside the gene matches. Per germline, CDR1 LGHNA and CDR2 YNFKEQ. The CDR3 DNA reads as TGTGCCAGCAGCCAAGGAATCCAGGGGGCCTACGAGCAGTACTTC. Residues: CASSQGIQGAYEQYF.

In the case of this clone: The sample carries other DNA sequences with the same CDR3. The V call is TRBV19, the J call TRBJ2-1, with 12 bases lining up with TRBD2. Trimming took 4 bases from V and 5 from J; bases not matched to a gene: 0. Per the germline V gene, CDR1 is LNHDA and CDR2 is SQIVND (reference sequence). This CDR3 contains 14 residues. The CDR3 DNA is TGTGCCAGTAGTAGACTAGCGGGAGACAATGAGCAGTTCTTC. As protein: CASSRLAGDNEQFF.

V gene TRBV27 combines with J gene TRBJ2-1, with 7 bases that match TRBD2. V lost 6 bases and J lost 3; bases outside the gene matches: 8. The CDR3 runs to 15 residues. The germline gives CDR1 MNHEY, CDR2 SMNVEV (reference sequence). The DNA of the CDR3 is TGTGCCAGCAGCCCCGTTGGCGGGAGCTACAATGAGCAGTTCTTC. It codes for CASSPVGGSYNEQFF.

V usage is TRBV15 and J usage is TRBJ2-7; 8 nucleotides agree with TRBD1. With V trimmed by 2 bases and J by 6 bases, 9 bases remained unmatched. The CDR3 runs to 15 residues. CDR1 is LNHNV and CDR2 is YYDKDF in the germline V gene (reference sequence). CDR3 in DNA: TGTGCCACCAGCAGATTGTGGACAGGGTTATCCGAGCAGTACTTC. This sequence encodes CATSRLWTGLSEQYF.

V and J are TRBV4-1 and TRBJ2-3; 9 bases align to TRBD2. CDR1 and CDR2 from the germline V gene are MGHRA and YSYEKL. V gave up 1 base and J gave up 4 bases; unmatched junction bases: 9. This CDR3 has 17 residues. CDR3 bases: TGCGCCAGCAGCCAAGTACCCGCGGGAGGGCCAGCAGATACGCAGTATTTT. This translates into CASSQVPAGGPADTQYF.

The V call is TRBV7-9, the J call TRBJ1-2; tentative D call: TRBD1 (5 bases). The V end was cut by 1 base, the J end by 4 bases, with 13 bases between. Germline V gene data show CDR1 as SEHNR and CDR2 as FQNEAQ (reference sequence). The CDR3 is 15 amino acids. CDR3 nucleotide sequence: TGTGCCAGCAGCTTAGGGCGGGGCGCGGGCTATGGCTACACCTTC. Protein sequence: CASSLGRGAGYGYTF.

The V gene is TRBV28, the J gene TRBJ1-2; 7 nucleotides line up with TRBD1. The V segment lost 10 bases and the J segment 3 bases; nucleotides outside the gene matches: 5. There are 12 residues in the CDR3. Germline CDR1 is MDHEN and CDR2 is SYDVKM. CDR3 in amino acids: CAIPDRDYGYTF. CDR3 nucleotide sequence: TGTGCCATTCCCGACAGGGACTATGGCTACACCTTC.

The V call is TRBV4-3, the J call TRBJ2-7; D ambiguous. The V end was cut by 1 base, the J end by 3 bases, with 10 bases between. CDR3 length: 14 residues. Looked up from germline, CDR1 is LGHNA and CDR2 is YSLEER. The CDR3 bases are TGCGCCAGCAGCCAAGCAGTTAGCAGCTACGAGCAGTACTTC. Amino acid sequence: CASSQAVSSYEQYF.

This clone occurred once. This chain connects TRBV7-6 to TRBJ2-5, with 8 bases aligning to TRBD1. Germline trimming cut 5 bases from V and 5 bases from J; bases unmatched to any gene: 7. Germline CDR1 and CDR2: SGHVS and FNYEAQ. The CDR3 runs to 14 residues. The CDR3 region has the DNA TGTGCCAGCAGCACCGTAGACAGGGGTGAGACCCAGTACTTC. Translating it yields CASSTVDRGETQYF.

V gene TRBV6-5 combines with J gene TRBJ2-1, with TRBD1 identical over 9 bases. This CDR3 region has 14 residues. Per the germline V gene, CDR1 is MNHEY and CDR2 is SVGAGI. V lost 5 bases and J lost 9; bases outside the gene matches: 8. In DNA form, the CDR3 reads TGTGCCAGCAGTCCGGGGACAGGGTGGGGTGAGCAGTTCTTC. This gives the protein CASSPGTGWGEQFF.